Sequencing of this T cell receptor beta chain was carried out in a study of shared clonotypes between healthy human individuals. Study results and caveats: Of the naive CD4 clonotypes, about 5% were shared across four donors.

On this clone itself: Antigen unknown.

The CDR3 has 14 amino acids. Between the trimmed V and J ends, which lost 3 bases and 0 bases, there was a span of 9 bases. From germline, CDR1 is MDHEN and CDR2 SYDVKM. CD8 cells classed as naive were CD45RO-negative and positively selected for CCR7, excluding terminally differentiated effector memory CD45RA+ cells. The table came from immunoSEQ multiplex PCR; TCRdb's copy has only in-frame clones and leaves some out. The sample consists of about 800,000 clones, 96% of them appearing once. The clonotype comes from a man younger than 40 in good health. Sequencing was carried out using naive CD8+ T cells sorted from blood. V is TRBV28 and J is TRBJ2-7; the D is unclear. This CDR3 is CASSLEPNSYEQYF. The CDR3 region has the DNA TGTGCCAGCAGTTTGGAGCCCAACTCCTACGAGCAGTACTTC.